This record concerns one TCR beta chain sequence. What antigen it recognizes has not been identified. Base-call qualities are not available, and no considerably larger clone is one nucleotide away. For CDR1 and CDR2, the germline V gene lists MNHEY and SVGAGI. The CDR3 starts with the cysteine, ends with the phenylalanine, and has 13 residues. Only CDR3 DNA remains: 39 bases, in frame from the first base. Here V drops 6 bases and J drops 3 bases, and the junction holds 5 bases not matched to any gene. The record originates from a study of glioma-infiltrating T cells after dendritic cell vaccination (TCRdb year 2016). Study-wide context: The cohort comprised about 15 glioblastoma patients from Phase I and II dendritic cell vaccination trials, 9 newly diagnosed and 6 with recurrent disease. Between about 2003 and 2012, patients were given autologous tumor lysate-pulsed dendritic cell vaccination. The vaccine was prepared from monocyte-derived dendritic cells that were cultured for more than six days with IL-4 and GM-CSF and then pulsed overnight with autologous tumor lysate. Each patient was given three intradermal dendritic cell vaccine injections, spaced two weeks apart, in the arm below the axilla. Deep sequencing of TCR beta CDR3 regions was used to quantify tumor-infiltrating lymphocyte content and compare tumor and blood repertoires in dendritic cell-vaccinated glioblastoma patients. Survival after dendritic cell vaccination was correlated with TCR sequencing metrics such as TIL content and the overlap between tumor and blood repertoires. What the work shows at the level of the full study, not this receptor alone: TCR clonality showed no direct relationship with survival, which suggests that a diverse polyclonal response may matter. The cohort was small and heterogeneous, only a few patients had full blood and tumor sets, and even fewer had initial-recurrent tumor pairs. The three-group TCR overlap response model was described as speculative and requiring prospective validation. Longer time to progression and overall survival after dendritic cell vaccination were predicted by higher estimated pretreatment TIL content.

Selection of patients required sufficient residual fresh-frozen tumor tissue and over two years of available survival data. Although molecular status otherwise differed among the glioblastoma patients, no patient had an isocitrate dehydrogenase mutation. PBMC were collected before vaccination, two weeks after the third vaccination, and at tumor progression when it occurred. Genomic DNA was extracted with the Qiagen DNeasy Blood extraction Kit. TCRB CDR3 regions were amplified from about 2 ug genomic DNA, or all available DNA if less, using the immunoSEQ assay. Multiplex PCR used 60 forward primers for TCR V beta segments and 13 reverse primers for J beta segments. To estimate the number of reads per starting template, synthetic control templates were added to each sample at limiting dilution. Reads of 87 bp were generated by sequencing on the Illumina HiSeq System. In the source study's methods: PCR and sequencing errors were removed by a nearest neighbor algorithm that merged closely related sequences. TCR overlap was defined as the percentage of unique tumor TCR beta sequences that were also present in the same patient's peripheral blood. TCRdb carries this immuneACCESS record with in-frame sequences only. Its versions omit some clonotypes, under half of them owing to an unresolved V gene in the studies checked, with the rest unexplained. D and trimming were read from the DNA, whereas the V and J calls and clone size are those reported in that table. A total of tens of thousands of clones appear in this sample, approximately 80% of them only once. The ten largest clonotypes hold under 2.5% of the sample.

The chain couples TRBV6-5 to TRBJ2-7; the junction holds 7 bases that match TRBD1. The specimen comprised blood, sampled before dendritic cell vaccination. This sequence originates from a human donor with glioblastoma. The CDR3 region has the sequence CASRSTGLYEQYF. The DNA is as follows: TGTGCCAGCAGATCGACAGGGCTCTACGAGCAGTACTTC.